This T cell receptor (beta chain) came from a study of OX40 agonist ivuxolimab in advanced cancers. Study overall: Patients' therapy was ivuxolimab, an antibody that acts as an agonist of OX40 (CD134). Patients got intravenous ivuxolimab at 0.01 to 10 mg/kg every 2 weeks.

Germline assignment: CDR1 MNHEY and CDR2 SMNVEV (reference sequence). The CDR3 covers 18 residues. V lost 5 bases and J 4 bases, leaving 26 bases between the germline ends. Study-wide findings and caveats: Average numbers of expanded clones were greater in CD8+ T cells than in CD4+.

On this clone: The antigen is not known.

This table comes from immunoSEQ multiplex PCR, and its TCRdb copy is limited to in-frame clones, with some not included. The sample shows just under 45,000 clones, 80% of them seen only once. The sequence was collected from an adult with an advanced solid tumor such as melanoma, head and neck, liver or kidney cancer. Source: CD4+ or CD8+ T cells sorted from blood, taken in a trial of the OX40 agonist ivuxolimab. This chain links TRBV27 with TRBJ1-2; D perhaps matches TRBD1 (6 bases). CDR3 in amino acids: CASSLQGPGEPIIYGYTF. As DNA, the CDR3 is TGTGCCAGCAGTCTACAGGGTCCGGGTGAACCTATCATCTATGGCTACACCTTC.